The T cell receptor (beta chain) under discussion was sequenced for a study of blood T cell repertoires in COVID-19. In the original analysis: Nucleated cell counts were estimated from reference gene primer amplification. Data came from immunoSEQ multiplex PCR; TCRdb stores just in-frame clones and leaves some out. The D gene and trimming were derived from the DNA, and the V and J assignments and clone size from that table. The repertoire consists of around 130,000 clones, with roughly 88% occurring once and the leading ten covering 10%. V lost 8 bases, J lost 7 bases, and 13 bases stayed unmatched. Germline V gene sequence: CDR1 LNHDA, CDR2 SQIVND (reference sequence). CDR3 size: 16 residues.

The origin of this receptor is a man aged 55-75 years with active or convalescent COVID-19. The chain carries TRBV19 and TRBJ2-3; the match to TRBD2 covers 12 bases. Sequences were obtained from peripheral blood. The CDR3 bases are TGTGCCAGTGGGGTTGGACTAGCGGGAAAACAGCATACGCAGTATTTT. This gives the protein CASGVGLAGKQHTQYF.